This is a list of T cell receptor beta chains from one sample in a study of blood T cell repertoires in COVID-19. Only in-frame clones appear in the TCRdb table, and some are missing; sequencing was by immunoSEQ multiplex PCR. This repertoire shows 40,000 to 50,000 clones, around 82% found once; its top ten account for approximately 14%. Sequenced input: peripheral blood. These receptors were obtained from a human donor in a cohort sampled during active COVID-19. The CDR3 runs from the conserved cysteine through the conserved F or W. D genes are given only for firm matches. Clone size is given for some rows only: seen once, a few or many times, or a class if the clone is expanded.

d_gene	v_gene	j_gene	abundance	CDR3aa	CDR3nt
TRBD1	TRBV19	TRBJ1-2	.	CASSANRGGYTF	TGTGCCAGTAGTGCAAACAGGGGTGGCTACACCTTC
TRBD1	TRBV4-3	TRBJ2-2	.	CASSQDWDRRSGELFF	TGCGCCAGCAGCCAAGATTGGGACAGGCGGTCCGGGGAGCTGTTTTTT
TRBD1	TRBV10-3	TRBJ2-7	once	CASRSTGQTYEQYF	TGTGCCTCCCGGTCGACAGGGCAAACCTACGAGCAGTACTTC
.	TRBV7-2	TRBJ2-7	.	CASSTSGAPPVYEQYF	TGTGCCAGCAGCACATCTGGGGCTCCCCCGGTCTACGAGCAGTACTTC
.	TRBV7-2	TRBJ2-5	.	CASRFDWQETQYF	TGTGCCAGCAGGTTCGACTGGCAAGAGACCCAGTACTTC
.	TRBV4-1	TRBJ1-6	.	CASSVIQVPPLHF	TGCGCCAGCAGCGTGATACAGGTCCCACCCCTCCACTTT
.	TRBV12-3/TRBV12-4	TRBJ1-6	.	CASSLVRESLHF	TGTGCCAGCAGTTTGGTCAGGGAATCCCTCCACTTT
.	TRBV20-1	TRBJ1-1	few	CSASGHFYAEAFF	TGCAGTGCTAGTGGACATTTTTATGCTGAAGCTTTCTTT
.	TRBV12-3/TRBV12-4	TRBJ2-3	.	CASSLGGPDTQYF	TGTGCCAGCAGTTTAGGCGGCCCAGATACGCAGTATTTT
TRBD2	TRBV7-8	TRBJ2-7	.	CASSFPGTSGSVSLNYEQYF	TGTGCCAGCAGCTTCCCCGGGACTAGCGGTTCAGTATCCCTCAACTACGAGCAGTACTTC
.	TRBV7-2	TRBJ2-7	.	CASSLGLANYEQYF	TGTGCCAGCAGCTTAGGATTAGCGAATTACGAGCAGTACTTC
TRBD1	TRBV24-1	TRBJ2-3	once	CATSDQAPDRGVTDTQYF	TGTGCCACCAGTGACCAAGCCCCGGACAGGGGGGTCACAGATACGCAGTATTTT
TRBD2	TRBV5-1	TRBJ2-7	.	CASSGFQTSGAYEQYF	TGCGCCAGCAGTGGGTTTCAGACTAGCGGTGCCTACGAGCAGTACTTC
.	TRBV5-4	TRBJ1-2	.	CASSLTAGTRTHGYTF	TGTGCCAGCAGCCTCACAGCGGGTACGCGTACCCATGGCTACACCTTC
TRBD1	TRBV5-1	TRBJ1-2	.	CASSATDRPYGYTF	TGCGCCAGCAGCGCAACGGACAGGCCCTATGGCTACACCTTC
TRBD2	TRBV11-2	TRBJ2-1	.	CASSLVRASGIEQFF	TGTGCCAGCAGCTTAGTGAGGGCTAGCGGGATTGAGCAGTTCTTC
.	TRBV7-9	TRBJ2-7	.	CASSLFTQGTYEQYF	TGTGCCAGCAGCTTATTCACACAGGGTACCTACGAGCAGTACTTC
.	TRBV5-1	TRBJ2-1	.	CASSLGEWYNEQFF	TGCGCCAGCAGCTTGGGGGAGTGGTACAATGAGCAGTTCTTC
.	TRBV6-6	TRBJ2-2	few	CASSYSGSGNTGELFF	TGTGCCAGCAGTTACTCCGGATCAGGGAACACCGGGGAGCTGTTTTTT
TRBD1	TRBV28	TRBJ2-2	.	CASSYPRGPGELFF	TGTGCCAGCAGCTATCCCAGGGGGCCCGGGGAGCTGTTTTTT
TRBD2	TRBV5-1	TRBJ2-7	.	CASSMGAGGPSYEQYF	TGCGCCAGCAGCATGGGAGCGGGGGGGCCGTCCTACGAGCAGTACTTC
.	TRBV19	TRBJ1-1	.	CASSSTRQVNTEAFF	TGTGCCAGTAGTTCAACAAGACAGGTGAACACTGAAGCTTTCTTT
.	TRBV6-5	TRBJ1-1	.	CASSDRQLEAFF	TGTGCCAGCAGCGATCGACAGCTTGAAGCTTTCTTT
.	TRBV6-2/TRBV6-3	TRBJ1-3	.	CASSYADSSGNTIYF	TGTGCCAGCAGTTACGCGGACAGCTCTGGAAACACCATATATTTT
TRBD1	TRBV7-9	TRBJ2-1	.	CASSFGTGNDNEQFF	TGTGCCAGCAGCTTCGGGACAGGGAACGACAATGAGCAGTTCTTC
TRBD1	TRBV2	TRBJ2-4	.	CASSPKGASYKNIQYF	TGTGCCAGCAGTCCCAAGGGGGCGAGCTACAAAAACATTCAGTACTTC
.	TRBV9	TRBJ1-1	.	CASSVAQNTEAFF	TGTGCCAGCAGCGTAGCACAGAACACTGAAGCTTTCTTT
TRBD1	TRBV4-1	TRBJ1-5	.	CASSQVSGQGGKPQHF	TGCGCCAGCAGCCAAGTCTCCGGACAGGGTGGAAAGCCCCAGCATTTT
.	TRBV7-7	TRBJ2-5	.	CASSLNRGGQETQYF	TGTGCCAGCAGCTTAAACAGGGGAGGCCAAGAGACCCAGTACTTC
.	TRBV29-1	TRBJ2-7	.	CSVAAGSYEQYF	TGCAGCGTTGCAGCAGGCTCCTACGAGCAGTACTTC
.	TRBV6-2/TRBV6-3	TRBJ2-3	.	CASSYIEGTQYF	TGTGCCAGCAGTTACATCGAGGGTACGCAGTATTTT
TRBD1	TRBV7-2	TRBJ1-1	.	CASSLVNRGVAFF	TGTGCCAGCAGCTTAGTCAACAGGGGCGTGGCTTTCTTT
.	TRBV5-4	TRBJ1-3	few	CASSHGPLGDTIYF	TGTGCCAGCAGCCACGGGCCCCTCGGGGACACCATATATTTT
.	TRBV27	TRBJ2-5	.	CASSKQTNQETQYF	TGTGCCAGCAGTAAGCAGACTAACCAAGAGACCCAGTACTTC
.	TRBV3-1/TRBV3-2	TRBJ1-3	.	CASSQQGSGNTIYF	TGTGCCAGCAGCCAACAGGGATCTGGAAACACCATATATTTT
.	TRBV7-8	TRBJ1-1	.	CASSLERRVGEAFF	TGTGCCAGCAGCTTAGAGCGGAGGGTAGGCGAAGCTTTCTTT
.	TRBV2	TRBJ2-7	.	CASRAGTLYEQYF	TGTGCCAGCAGAGCCGGGACTCTCTACGAGCAGTACTTC
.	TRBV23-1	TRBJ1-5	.	CAMSVAFNQPQHF	TGCGCCATGAGCGTGGCGTTCAATCAGCCCCAGCATTTT
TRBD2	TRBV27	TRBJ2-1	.	CASSSLTSGRANEQFF	TGTGCCAGCAGTTCCCTGACTAGCGGGAGGGCCAATGAGCAGTTCTTC
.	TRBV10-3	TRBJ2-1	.	CAISAVASGTYNEQFF	TGTGCCATCAGTGCGGTTGCGTCAGGAACTTACAATGAGCAGTTCTTC
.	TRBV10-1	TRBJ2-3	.	CASSEHGITDTQYF	TGCGCCAGCAGTGAACACGGGATCACAGATACGCAGTATTTT
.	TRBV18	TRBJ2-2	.	CASSPTLPGATGELFF	TGTGCCAGCTCACCAACCCTTCCAGGGGCCACCGGGGAGCTGTTTTTT
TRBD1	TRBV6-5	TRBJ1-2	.	CASILRDSFIYGYTF	TGTGCCAGCATCCTGCGGGACAGTTTTATCTATGGCTACACCTTC
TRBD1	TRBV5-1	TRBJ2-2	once	CASSARDRGTGELFF	TGCGCCAGCAGCGCCCGGGACAGGGGCACCGGGGAGCTGTTTTTT
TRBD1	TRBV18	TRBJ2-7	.	CASSPPGQGGYEQYF	TGTGCCAGCTCACCCCCGGGACAGGGTGGGTACGAGCAGTACTTC
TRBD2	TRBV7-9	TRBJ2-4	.	CASSLASGVAKNIQYF	TGTGCCAGCAGCTTAGCGAGCGGGGTAGCCAAAAACATTCAGTACTTC
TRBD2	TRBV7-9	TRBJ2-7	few	CASSLGTSGSNEQYF	TGTGCCAGCAGCTTAGGGACTAGCGGGAGCAACGAGCAGTACTTC
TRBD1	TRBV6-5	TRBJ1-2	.	CASSYSRTGGGCGYTF	TGTGCCAGCAGTTACTCGAGGACAGGGGGAGGGTGTGGCTACACCTTC
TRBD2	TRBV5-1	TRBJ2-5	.	CASSSVAAGVHETQYF	TGCGCCAGCAGCTCGGTCGCGGCGGGAGTTCATGAGACCCAGTACTTC
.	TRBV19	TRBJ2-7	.	CASRPLAAPGEQYF	TGTGCCAGTAGACCCCTCGCGGCACCGGGCGAGCAGTACTTC
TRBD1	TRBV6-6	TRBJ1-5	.	CASSLGQGEEPQHF	TGTGCCAGCAGTTTAGGACAGGGAGAAGAGCCCCAGCATTTT
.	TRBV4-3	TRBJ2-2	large	CASSQDLGGVNTGELFF	TGCGCCAGCAGCCAAGATCTGGGCGGGGTTAACACCGGGGAGCTGTTTTTT
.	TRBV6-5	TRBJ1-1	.	CASGRNPGNTEAFF	TGTGCCAGCGGTCGGAACCCAGGGAACACTGAAGCTTTCTTT
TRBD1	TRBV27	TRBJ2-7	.	CASSGWTGASREQYF	TGTGCCAGCAGTGGATGGACAGGGGCTTCAAGAGAGCAGTACTTC
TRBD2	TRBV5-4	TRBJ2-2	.	CASSQSRTSGRASGELFF	TGTGCCAGCAGCCAAAGTAGGACTAGCGGGAGGGCCTCCGGGGAGCTGTTTTTT